The clone carrying this TCR beta chain was counted between two and nine times. Its antigen remains unknown. Germline CDR1 and CDR2: SEHNR and FQNEAQ (reference sequence). The V end was cut by 5 bases, the J end by 9 bases, with 14 bases between. The CDR3 length is 12 residues. The entry originates in a study of cytomegalovirus exposure and HLA in healthy donors. Findings of the study overall: When analyzed later, the rates of TCR association showed variation by HLA locus, with DRB1 the most and HLA-C the fewest.

Use of 60 Vbeta and 13 Jbeta primers characterized the PCR. Data came from immunoSEQ multiplex PCR; TCRdb stores just in-frame clones and leaves some out. The repertoire holds approximately 110,000 clones, with under 80% as singletons. Sample: PBMCs. The genes are TRBV7-9 and TRBJ2-7, with a weak D call TRBD1 (6 bases). The clonotype comes from a woman between 40 and 50 years old in good health and CMV-seropositive. Here the CDR3 DNA reads TGTGCCAGCAGCCTAGGACAGAGCGTGCAGTACTTC. Translation gives CASSLGQSVQYF.